This is a list of T cell receptor beta chains from one sample in a study of blood T cell repertoires in COVID-19. Sequencing was performed with immunoSEQ multiplex PCR; in TCRdb, only in-frame clones are kept and a portion is missing. Among about 170,000 clones listed, 83% were seen once. Sequencing input: peripheral blood. The source is a woman in her 70s who had recovered from COVID-19. Each CDR3 is given with its conserved first and last residue. Each record gives: J gene, D gene, CDR3 length, V gene, clone size, CDR3 DNA, CDR3 protein. D genes are given only for firm matches. Some rows have no size entry. The others give once, few or many, or a class for an expanded clone.

j_gene: TRBJ1-2; d_gene: TRBD1; len: 13; v_gene: TRBV11-2; abundance: NA; CDR3nt: TGTGCCAGCAGCGCGCGGACAGGGGATGGCTACACCTTC; CDR3aa: CASSARTGDGYTF
j_gene: TRBJ2-1; d_gene: NA; len: 12; v_gene: TRBV3-1/TRBV3-2; abundance: NA; CDR3nt: TGTGCCAGCAGCCAGGTTGAGGTCCGGCAGTTCTTC; CDR3aa: CASSQVEVRQFF
j_gene: TRBJ1-5; d_gene: NA; len: 15; v_gene: TRBV30; abundance: NA; CDR3nt: TGTGCCTGGAGGCCGGGACACCGGGGCGATCAGCCCCAGCATTTT; CDR3aa: CAWRPGHRGDQPQHF
j_gene: TRBJ2-1; d_gene: NA; len: 15; v_gene: TRBV2; abundance: NA; CDR3nt: TGTGCCAGCAGTGAAGCCAGGGCCGGCTACAATGAGCAGTTCTTC; CDR3aa: CASSEARAGYNEQFF
j_gene: TRBJ2-2; d_gene: TRBD2; len: 15; v_gene: TRBV6-6; abundance: NA; CDR3nt: TGTGCCAGCAGTCTAGGGACTAGCGGCACCGGGGAGCTGTTTTTT; CDR3aa: CASSLGTSGTGELFF
j_gene: TRBJ1-2; d_gene: NA; len: 12; v_gene: TRBV5-8; abundance: NA; CDR3nt: TGTGCCAGCAGCTTGGCGGTATGGAGACGCACCTTC; CDR3aa: CASSLAVWRRTF
j_gene: TRBJ2-5; d_gene: NA; len: 14; v_gene: TRBV19; abundance: NA; CDR3nt: TGTGCCAGTAGTATCGGAAGCGGTCCAGGGACCCAGTACTTC; CDR3aa: CASSIGSGPGTQYF
j_gene: TRBJ1-6; d_gene: NA; len: 15; v_gene: TRBV6-5; abundance: NA; CDR3nt: TGTGCCAGCAGCCGCAGGGGAGGGGTTGGGTCACCCCTCCACTTT; CDR3aa: CASSRRGGVGSPLHF
j_gene: TRBJ1-3; d_gene: TRBD1; len: 13; v_gene: TRBV28; abundance: NA; CDR3nt: TGTGCCAGCGGCAGGGGGCCTGGAAACACCATATATTTT; CDR3aa: CASGRGPGNTIYF
j_gene: TRBJ2-7; d_gene: TRBD2; len: 14; v_gene: TRBV6-5; abundance: NA; CDR3nt: TGTGCCAGCAGCCGACTAGCTTCCCACTACGAGCAGTACTTC; CDR3aa: CASSRLASHYEQYF
j_gene: TRBJ2-5; d_gene: NA; len: 13; v_gene: TRBV5-4; abundance: NA; CDR3nt: TGTGCCAGCAGCTTGAGGGCGGGAGAGACCCAGTACTTC; CDR3aa: CASSLRAGETQYF
j_gene: TRBJ1-4; d_gene: TRBD1; len: 16; v_gene: TRBV5-4; abundance: NA; CDR3nt: TGTGCCAGCAGCTTGGCCCCGACAGGGCCTAATGAAAAACTGTTTTTT; CDR3aa: CASSLAPTGPNEKLFF
j_gene: TRBJ2-1; d_gene: NA; len: 15; v_gene: TRBV18; abundance: NA; CDR3nt: TGTGCCAGCTCACCATCGGCGGAGCCGTACAATGAGCAGTTCTTC; CDR3aa: CASSPSAEPYNEQFF
j_gene: TRBJ2-3; d_gene: NA; len: 14; v_gene: TRBV7-3; abundance: NA; CDR3nt: TGTGCCAGCAGGGGGGCGGCTAGCACAGATACGCAGTATTTT; CDR3aa: CASRGAASTDTQYF
j_gene: TRBJ1-1; d_gene: NA; len: 13; v_gene: TRBV29-1; abundance: NA; CDR3nt: TGCAGCGCCCAGGCCGACGGGGGCACTGAAGCTTTCTTT; CDR3aa: CSAQADGGTEAFF
j_gene: TRBJ1-1; d_gene: TRBD1; len: 14; v_gene: TRBV19; abundance: NA; CDR3nt: TGTGCCAGTAGCATAGCGGACAGGGGCACTGAAGCTTTCTTT; CDR3aa: CASSIADRGTEAFF
j_gene: TRBJ1-3; d_gene: TRBD1; len: 16; v_gene: TRBV5-1; abundance: NA; CDR3nt: TGCGCCAGCAGCCCTGACAGGGCGGGCTCTGGAAACACCATATATTTT; CDR3aa: CASSPDRAGSGNTIYF
j_gene: TRBJ1-2; d_gene: TRBD1; len: 13; v_gene: TRBV2; abundance: NA; CDR3nt: TGTGCCAGCAGCTCGACAGGGGAGGATGGCTACACCTTC; CDR3aa: CASSSTGEDGYTF
j_gene: TRBJ2-5; d_gene: TRBD1; len: 13; v_gene: TRBV18; abundance: NA; CDR3nt: TGTGCCAGCTCTCCACAGGGGAAAGAGACCCAGTACTTC; CDR3aa: CASSPQGKETQYF
j_gene: TRBJ2-7; d_gene: NA; len: 17; v_gene: TRBV5-1; abundance: NA; CDR3nt: TGCGCCAGCAGCTCCGGCGGAGGGCCAGCCCTTTCCTACGAGCAGTACTTC; CDR3aa: CASSSGGGPALSYEQYF
j_gene: TRBJ2-5; d_gene: NA; len: 13; v_gene: TRBV7-9; abundance: NA; CDR3nt: TGTGCCAGCATCCCCAAGGCGGGGGAGACCCAGTACTTC; CDR3aa: CASIPKAGETQYF
j_gene: TRBJ1-1; d_gene: NA; len: 16; v_gene: TRBV27; abundance: NA; CDR3nt: TGTGCCAGCAGCCCTGTCGGTGGGGGGGCGGACACTGAAGCTTTCTTT; CDR3aa: CASSPVGGGADTEAFF
j_gene: TRBJ2-7; d_gene: TRBD1; len: 15; v_gene: TRBV5-1; abundance: NA; CDR3nt: TGCGCCAGCAGCTTGGCACCGGGACAGGGCTACGAGCAGTACTTC; CDR3aa: CASSLAPGQGYEQYF
j_gene: TRBJ1-2; d_gene: TRBD1; len: 14; v_gene: TRBV10-3; abundance: NA; CDR3nt: TGTGCCATCAGGAGACAGGGGGAAGACTATGGCTACACCTTC; CDR3aa: CAIRRQGEDYGYTF
j_gene: TRBJ2-7; d_gene: NA; len: 14; v_gene: TRBV5-4; abundance: once; CDR3nt: TGTGCCAGCAGCCCCCGGGGAGCCCACTACGAGCAGTACTTC; CDR3aa: CASSPRGAHYEQYF
j_gene: TRBJ1-2; d_gene: TRBD1; len: 17; v_gene: TRBV10-3; abundance: NA; CDR3nt: TGTGCCATCAGTGAGACCCCGACAGGGAGAGTGGGTTATGGCTACACCTTC; CDR3aa: CAISETPTGRVGYGYTF